This T cell receptor beta chain was sequenced for a study of blood T cell repertoires in COVID-19 (dated by TCRdb to 2019 to 2021). For the study in its entirety: The collaborator samples originated in the United States, Italy and Spain and spanned the acute and convalescent phases of COVID-19. The material from the prospective study consisted of cDNA or gDNA derived from T cells, B-cell-depleted T cells, or PBMCs. Subjects who had been exposed to COVID-19, were actively infected with it, or had recovered from it provided the deeply sampled blood TCRbeta repertoires that made up the dataset. The repertoires were released in a freely available public database meant as a resource for research on the immune response to SARS-CoV-2. The samples were drawn from two sources: the first 160 participants of the ongoing ImmuneRACE study, and about 1,300 subjects contributed by 6 global collaborators. Nearly every sample came with metadata listing a de-identified subject ID, COVID-19 status, age in years and sex. HLA class I and class II types, where available, came from metadata supplied by the sample provider rather than from assay-based typing.

TCRbeta CDR3 regions were amplified from genomic DNA using the immunoSEQ Assay, a bias-controlled multiplex PCR. Under the source paper's analysis protocol: Within the assay, amplification of reference gene primers was used to estimate how many nucleated cells each sample contained. To quantify the absolute abundance of each unique TCRbeta CDR3 rearrangement, sequence reads were collapsed and filtered. Productive Simpson clonality was computed per sample as the square root of Simpson's diversity index over productive rearrangements. Here the immuneACCESS table is served through TCRdb, limited to in-frame sequences with V and J called. Missing clones are a known gap in these copies; in checked studies unresolved V genes cover under half, and the rest lacks a known reason. Clone size and the V and J calls come from that table; the DNA yielded D and trimming. A total of approximately 210,000 clones appear in this sample, around 76% of them only once. The ten top clones hold about a sixth of the sample.

General study outcomes and caveats: Clinical and demographic metadata were provided uncurated, with the amount varying by source and participant.

Enrolling through a virtual design, the prospective study's participants ranged in age from roughly 18 to 100 years and lived across some 23 United States geographic areas. To assign participants to cohorts, the prospective study relied on clinical history that participants themselves reported in a screening survey and a study questionnaire. Mobile phlebotomists in the prospective study collected whole blood, serum and a nasopharyngeal or oropharyngeal swab from every participant. Additional blood draws and questionnaires over an approximately two-month period could optionally be provided by prospective study participants. Blood samples from the prospective study were shipped frozen or at room temperature prior to DNA extraction. As to this clone: Its antigen is still unknown. No qualities accompany the bases; no much larger clone lies one base away.

The source of this sequence is a woman between 50 and 59 years old with acute COVID-19. The sample comprised PBMCs or T cells enriched from blood (not recorded which).

The CDR3 region has the sequence CASSIVSGHPQHF. The DNA sequence reads TGTGCCAGTAGTATAGTATCAGGACATCCCCAGCATTTT. The V and J segments used are TRBV19 and TRBJ1-5; the D gene is perhaps TRBD1, from 5 matching bases. The germline V gene (reference sequence) gives CDR1 as LNHDA and CDR2 as SQIVND. The CDR3 has 13 amino acids, counting the end cysteine and phenylalanine. Only the CDR3 part of the read is kept: 39 bases, read in frame from the first base. Trimming costs V 1 base and J 10 bases, and their ends lie 11 bases apart.